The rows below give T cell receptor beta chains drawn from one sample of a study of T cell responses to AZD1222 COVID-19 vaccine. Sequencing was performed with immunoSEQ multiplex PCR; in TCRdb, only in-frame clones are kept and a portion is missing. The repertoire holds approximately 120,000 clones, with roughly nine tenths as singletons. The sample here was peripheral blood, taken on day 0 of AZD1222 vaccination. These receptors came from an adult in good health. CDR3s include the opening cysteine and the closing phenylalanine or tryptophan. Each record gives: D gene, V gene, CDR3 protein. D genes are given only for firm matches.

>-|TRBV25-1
CASSPQGSHYGYTF
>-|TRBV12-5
CASGLVGEPYEQYF
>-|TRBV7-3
CASSLRGASSYEQYF
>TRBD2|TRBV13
CASSPRGAGDYEQYF
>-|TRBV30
CAWGGLYTGELFF
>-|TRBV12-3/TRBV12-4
CASSPSSYNEQFF
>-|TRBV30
CAWKQAGNTEAFF
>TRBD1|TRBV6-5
CASSGQGYQPQHF
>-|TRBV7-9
CASLPGLNTDTQYF
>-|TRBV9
CASSVGGVSPLHF
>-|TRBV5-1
CASSLGAQETQYF
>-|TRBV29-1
CSVGRGDYGYTF
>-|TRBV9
CASSVSGSSGNTIYF
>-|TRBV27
CASSHNSNQPQHF